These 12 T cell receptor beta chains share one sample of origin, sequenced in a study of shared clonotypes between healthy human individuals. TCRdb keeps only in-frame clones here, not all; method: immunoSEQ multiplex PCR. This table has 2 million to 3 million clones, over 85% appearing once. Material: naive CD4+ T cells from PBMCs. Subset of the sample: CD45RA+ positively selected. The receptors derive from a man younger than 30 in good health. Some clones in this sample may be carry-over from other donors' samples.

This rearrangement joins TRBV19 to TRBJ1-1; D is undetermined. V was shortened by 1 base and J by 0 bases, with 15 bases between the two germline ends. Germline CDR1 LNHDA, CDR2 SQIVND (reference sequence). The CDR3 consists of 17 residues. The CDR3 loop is CASSIVASYTLNTEAFF. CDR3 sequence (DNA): TGTGCCAGTAGTATAGTTGCCAGTTATACATTGAACACTGAAGCTTTCTTT.

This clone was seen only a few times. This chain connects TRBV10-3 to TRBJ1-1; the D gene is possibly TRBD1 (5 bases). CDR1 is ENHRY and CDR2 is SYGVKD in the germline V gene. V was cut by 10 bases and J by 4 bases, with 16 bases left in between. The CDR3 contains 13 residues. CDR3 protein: CATRPVGGTEAFF. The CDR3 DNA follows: TGTGCCACCCGGCCAGTGGGGGGCACTGAAGCTTTCTTT.

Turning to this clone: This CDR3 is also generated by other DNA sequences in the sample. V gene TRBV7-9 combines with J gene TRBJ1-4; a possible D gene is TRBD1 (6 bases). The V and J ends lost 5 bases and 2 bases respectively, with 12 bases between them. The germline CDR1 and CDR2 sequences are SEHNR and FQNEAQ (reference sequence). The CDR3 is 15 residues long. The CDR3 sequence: CASSPRGGTNEKLFF. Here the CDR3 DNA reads TGTGCCAGCAGCCCAAGGGGGGGGACTAATGAAAAACTGTTTTTT.

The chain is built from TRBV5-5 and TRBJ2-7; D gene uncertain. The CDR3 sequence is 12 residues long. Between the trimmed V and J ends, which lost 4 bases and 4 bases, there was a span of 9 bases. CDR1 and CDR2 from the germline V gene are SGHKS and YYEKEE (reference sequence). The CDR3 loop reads CASSAGIYEQYF. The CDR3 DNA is TGTGCCAGCAGCGCAGGAATATACGAGCAGTACTTC.

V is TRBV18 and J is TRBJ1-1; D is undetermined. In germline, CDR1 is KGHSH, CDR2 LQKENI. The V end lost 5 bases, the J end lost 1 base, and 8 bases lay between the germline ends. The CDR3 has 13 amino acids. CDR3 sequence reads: CASSFAENTEAFF. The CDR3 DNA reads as TGTGCCAGCTCATTTGCCGAGAACACTGAAGCTTTCTTT.

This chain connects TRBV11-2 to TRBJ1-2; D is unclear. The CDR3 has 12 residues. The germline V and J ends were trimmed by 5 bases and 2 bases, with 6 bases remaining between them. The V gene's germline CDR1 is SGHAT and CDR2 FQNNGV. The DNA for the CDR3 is TGTGCCAGCAGCCCGAGGAACTATGGCTACACCTTC. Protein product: CASSPRNYGYTF.

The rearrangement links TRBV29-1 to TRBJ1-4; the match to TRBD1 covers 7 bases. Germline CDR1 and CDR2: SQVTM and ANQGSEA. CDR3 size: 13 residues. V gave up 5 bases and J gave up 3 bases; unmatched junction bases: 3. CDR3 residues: CSVRRGANEKLFF. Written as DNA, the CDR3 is TGCAGCGTTCGCAGGGGGGCTAATGAAAAACTGTTTTTT.

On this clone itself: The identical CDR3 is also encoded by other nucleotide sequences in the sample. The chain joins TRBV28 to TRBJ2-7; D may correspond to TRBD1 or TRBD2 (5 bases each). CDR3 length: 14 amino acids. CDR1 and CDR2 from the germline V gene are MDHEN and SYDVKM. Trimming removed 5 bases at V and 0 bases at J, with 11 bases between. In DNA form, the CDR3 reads TGTGCCAGCAGTACGCCAGGGAGCTCCTACGAGCAGTACTTC. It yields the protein CASSTPGSSYEQYF.

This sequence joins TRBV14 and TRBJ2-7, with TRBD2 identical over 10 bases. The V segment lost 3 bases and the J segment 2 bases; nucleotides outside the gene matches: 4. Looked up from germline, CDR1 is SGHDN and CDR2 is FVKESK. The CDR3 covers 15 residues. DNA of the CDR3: TGTGCCAGCAGCCAGAGCGGGAGGGTCCCCTACGAGCAGTACTTC. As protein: CASSQSGRVPYEQYF.

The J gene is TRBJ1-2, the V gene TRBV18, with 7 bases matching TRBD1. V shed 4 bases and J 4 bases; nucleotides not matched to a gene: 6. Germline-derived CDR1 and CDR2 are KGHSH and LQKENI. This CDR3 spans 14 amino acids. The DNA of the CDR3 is TGTGCCAGCTCACAAGAGACAGGGATCTATGGCTACACCTTC. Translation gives CASSQETGIYGYTF.

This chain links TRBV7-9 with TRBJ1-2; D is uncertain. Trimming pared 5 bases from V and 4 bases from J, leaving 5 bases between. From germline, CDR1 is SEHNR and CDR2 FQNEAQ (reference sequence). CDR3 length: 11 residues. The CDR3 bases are TGTGCCAGCAGCGTCGGCTATGGCTACACCTTC. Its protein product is CASSVGYGYTF.

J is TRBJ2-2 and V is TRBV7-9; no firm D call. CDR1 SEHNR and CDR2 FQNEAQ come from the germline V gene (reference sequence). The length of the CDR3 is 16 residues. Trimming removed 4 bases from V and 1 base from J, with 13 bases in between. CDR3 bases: TGTGCCAGCAGCTCCCACTTGCGGCAGAACACCGGGGAGCTGTTTTTT. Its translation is CASSSHLRQNTGELFF.